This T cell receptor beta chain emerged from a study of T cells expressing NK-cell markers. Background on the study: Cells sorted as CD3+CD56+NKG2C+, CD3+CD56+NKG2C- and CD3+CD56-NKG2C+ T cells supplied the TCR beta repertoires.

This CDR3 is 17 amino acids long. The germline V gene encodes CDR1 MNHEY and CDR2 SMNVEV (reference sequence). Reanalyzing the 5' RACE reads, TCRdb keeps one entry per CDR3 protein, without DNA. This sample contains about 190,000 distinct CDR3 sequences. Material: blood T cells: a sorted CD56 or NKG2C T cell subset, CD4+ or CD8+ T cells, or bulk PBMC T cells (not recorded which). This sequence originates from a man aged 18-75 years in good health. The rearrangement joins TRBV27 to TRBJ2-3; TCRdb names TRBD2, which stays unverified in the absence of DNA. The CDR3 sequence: CASSWGTSGANTDTQYF.